This section outlines one T cell receptor (beta chain) sequence together with its context. This sample stems from a study of CD8 T cells in Susac syndrome. This CDR3 spans 14 amino acids. CDR1 is ENHRY and CDR2 is SYGVKD in the germline V gene. V was shortened by 3 bases and J by 1 base, with 7 bases between the two germline ends. Multiple sclerosis controls were treatment-naive patients with stable or active relapsing-remitting disease. Reverse transcription of roughly 0.45 to 1 ug RNA used random hexamers. The TCR beta CDR3 was amplified by immunoSEQ multiplex PCR across 54 Vbeta, 13 Jbeta. TCRdb ran MiXCR on the immunoSEQ multiplex PCR reads and lists one entry per CDR3 protein. The sample holds about 140,000 distinct CDR3 sequences; about 95% are singletons and the top ten take over 0.095%.

The TCR originated in a human donor with multiple sclerosis. The rearrangement joins TRBV10-3 to TRBJ2-1; weak D call: TRBD1 (5 bases). The specimen was CD4+ T cells from PBMCs. The CDR3 loop reads CAISDGQSYNEQFF. For the CDR3, the DNA is TGTGCCATCAGTGACGGACAATCCTACAATGAGCAGTTCTTC.